The clone carrying this TCR beta chain was seen many times. TCR beta CDR3 regions were amplified from RNA. Primed by the HTBI set, a first-round RT-PCR was run on the TCR CDR3. TCRdb analysed the multiplex PCR reads with MiXCR anew, one entry per CDR3 protein. Among more than 300,000 distinct CDR3 sequences, about 18% were seen once, and the ten largest hold more than 30%. Between the trimmed V and J ends, which lost 4 bases and 5 bases, there was a span of 9 bases. The CDR3 has 13 amino acids. Germline values: CDR1 LNHDA, CDR2 SQIVND (reference sequence). This record belongs to a study of T cells in Graves' hyperthyroidism and ophthalmopathy. Diagnosis of hyperthyroidism was new in patients aged 18 to 65, and its duration was under 2 months. The blood was taken when hyperthyroidism was first diagnosed, before any ophthalmopathy symptoms showed up.

The sequence derives from a woman aged 30 to 39 with Graves' hyperthyroidism that later progressed to Graves' ophthalmopathy. The specimen was blood. The V call is TRBV19, the J call TRBJ1-5; D is unclear. CDR3 region: CASSKRADQPQHF. Written as DNA, the CDR3 is TGTGCCAGTAGTAAGCGGGCAGATCAGCCCCAGCATTTT. Using reference TRBV19 and TRBJ1-5 for the parts outside the CDR3, the full variable domain is DGGITQSPKYLFRKEGQNVTLSCEQNLNHDAMYWYRQDPGQGLRLIYYSQIVNDFQKGDIAEGYSVSREKKESFPLTVTSAQKNPTAFYLCASSKRADQPQHFGDGTRLSIL.